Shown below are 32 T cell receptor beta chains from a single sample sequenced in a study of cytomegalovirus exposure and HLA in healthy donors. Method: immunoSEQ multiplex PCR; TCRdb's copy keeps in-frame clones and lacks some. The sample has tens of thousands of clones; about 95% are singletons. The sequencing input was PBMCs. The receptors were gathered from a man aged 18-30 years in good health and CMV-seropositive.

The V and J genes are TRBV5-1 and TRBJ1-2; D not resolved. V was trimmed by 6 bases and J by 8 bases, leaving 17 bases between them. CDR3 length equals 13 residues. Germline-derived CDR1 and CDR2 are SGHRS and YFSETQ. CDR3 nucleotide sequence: TGCGCCAGCACCATAGGGAGTCCCGCCGGCTACACCTTC. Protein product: CASTIGSPAGYTF.

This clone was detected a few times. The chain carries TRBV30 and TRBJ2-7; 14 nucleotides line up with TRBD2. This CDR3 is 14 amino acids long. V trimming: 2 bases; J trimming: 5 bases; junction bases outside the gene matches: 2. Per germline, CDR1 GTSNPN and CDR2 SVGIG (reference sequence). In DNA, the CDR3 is TGTGCCTGGAGTCCGGGACTAGCGGGAGACGAGCAGTACTTC. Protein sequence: CAWSPGLAGDEQYF.

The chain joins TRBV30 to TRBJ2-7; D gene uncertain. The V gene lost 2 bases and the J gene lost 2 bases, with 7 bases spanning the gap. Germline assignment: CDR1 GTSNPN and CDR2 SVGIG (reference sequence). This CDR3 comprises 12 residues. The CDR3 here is CAWSQQTYEQYF. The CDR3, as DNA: TGTGCCTGGAGTCAACAGACCTACGAGCAGTACTTC.

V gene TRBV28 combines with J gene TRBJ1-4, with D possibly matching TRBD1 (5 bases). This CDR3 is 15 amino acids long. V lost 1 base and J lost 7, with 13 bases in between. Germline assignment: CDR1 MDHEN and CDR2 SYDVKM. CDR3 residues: CASSLYSGLGEKLFF. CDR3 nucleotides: TGTGCCAGCAGTTTATATTCAGGGTTAGGTGAAAAACTGTTTTTT.

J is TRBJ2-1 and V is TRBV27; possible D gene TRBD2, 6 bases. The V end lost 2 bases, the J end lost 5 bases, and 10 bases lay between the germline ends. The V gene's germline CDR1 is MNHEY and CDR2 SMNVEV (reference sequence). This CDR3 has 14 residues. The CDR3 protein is CASSLAGPHNEQFF. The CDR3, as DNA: TGTGCCAGCAGTTTAGCGGGACCCCACAATGAGCAGTTCTTC.

The CDR3 here is CASSHQGETQYF. CDR3 nucleotide sequence: TGCGCCAGCAGCCACCAGGGGGAGACCCAGTACTTC. The chain joins TRBV4-1 to TRBJ2-5, with TRBD1 as a possible D gene (6 bases). The CDR3 covers 12 residues. Trimming pared 3 bases from V and 5 bases from J, leaving 7 bases between. The germline V gene has CDR1 MGHRA and CDR2 YSYEKL.

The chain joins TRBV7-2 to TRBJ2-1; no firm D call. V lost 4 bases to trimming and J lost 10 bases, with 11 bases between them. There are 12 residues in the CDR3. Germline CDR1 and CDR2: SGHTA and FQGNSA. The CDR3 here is CASSSYLGEQFF. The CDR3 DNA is TGTGCCAGCAGCTCCTATCTAGGAGAGCAGTTCTTC.

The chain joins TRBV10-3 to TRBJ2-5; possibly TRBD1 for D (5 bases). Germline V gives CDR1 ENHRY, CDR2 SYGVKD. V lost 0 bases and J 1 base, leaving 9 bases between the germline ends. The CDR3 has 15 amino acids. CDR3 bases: TGTGCCATCAGTGAGTCTTTAGACAGCCAAGAGACCCAGTACTTC. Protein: CAISESLDSQETQYF.

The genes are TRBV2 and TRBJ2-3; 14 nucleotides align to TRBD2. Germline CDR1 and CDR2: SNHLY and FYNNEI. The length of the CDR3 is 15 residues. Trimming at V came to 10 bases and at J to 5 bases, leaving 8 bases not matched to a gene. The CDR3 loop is CATKTTSGRGDTQYF. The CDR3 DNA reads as TGTGCCACTAAAACGACTAGCGGGAGGGGAGATACGCAGTATTTT.

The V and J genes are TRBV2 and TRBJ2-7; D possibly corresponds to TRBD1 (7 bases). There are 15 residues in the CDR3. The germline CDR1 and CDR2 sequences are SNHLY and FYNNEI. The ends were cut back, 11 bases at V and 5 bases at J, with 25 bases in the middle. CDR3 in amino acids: CASRGQGDPRDEQYF. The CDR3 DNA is TGTGCCTCCCGGGGGCAGGGGGATCCTCGGGACGAGCAGTACTTC.

DNA of the CDR3: TGTGCCAGCAGCTGGAGGGGACTAGCGGGAGAGTTCGAGCAGTACTTC. This sequence encodes CASSWRGLAGEFEQYF. The chain combines TRBV13 with TRBJ2-7; 14 nucleotides line up with TRBD2. Germline V lookup: CDR1 PRHDT, CDR2 FYEKMQ (reference sequence). The length of the CDR3 is 16 residues. The J segment lost 6 bases and the V segment lost 4 bases, leaving 8 bases of the junction unmatched.

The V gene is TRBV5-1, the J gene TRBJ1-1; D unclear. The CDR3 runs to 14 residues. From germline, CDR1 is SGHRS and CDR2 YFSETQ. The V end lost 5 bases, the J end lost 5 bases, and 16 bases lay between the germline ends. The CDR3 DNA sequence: TGCGCCAGCAGGTTGAATAGCGGCGTTACTGAAGCTTTCTTT. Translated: CASRLNSGVTEAFF.

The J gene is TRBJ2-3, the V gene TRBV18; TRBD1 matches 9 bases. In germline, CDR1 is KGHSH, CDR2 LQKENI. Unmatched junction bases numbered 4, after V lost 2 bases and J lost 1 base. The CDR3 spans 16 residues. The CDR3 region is CASSPEWTGGTDTQYF. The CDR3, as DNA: TGTGCCAGCTCACCAGAGTGGACAGGGGGCACAGATACGCAGTATTTT.

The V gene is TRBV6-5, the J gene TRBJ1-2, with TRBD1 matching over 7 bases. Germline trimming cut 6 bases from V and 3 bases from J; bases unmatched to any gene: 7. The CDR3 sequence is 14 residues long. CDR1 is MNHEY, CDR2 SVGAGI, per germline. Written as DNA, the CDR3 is TGTGCCAGCAGATTACAGGGGATAGACTATGGCTACACCTTC. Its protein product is CASRLQGIDYGYTF.

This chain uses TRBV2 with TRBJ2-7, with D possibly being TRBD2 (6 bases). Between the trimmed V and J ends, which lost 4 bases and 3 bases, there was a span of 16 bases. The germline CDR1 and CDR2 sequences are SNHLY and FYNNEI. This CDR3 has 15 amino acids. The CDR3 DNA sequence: TGTGCCAGCAGTGGTTGGCGGGGATCGATCTACGAGCAGTACTTC. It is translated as CASSGWRGSIYEQYF. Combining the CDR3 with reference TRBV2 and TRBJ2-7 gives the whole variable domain EPEVTQTPSHQVTQMGQEVILRCVPISNHLYFYWYRQILGQKVEFLVSFYNNEISEKSEIFDDQFSVERPDGSNFTLKIRSTKLEDSAMYFCASSGWRGSIYEQYFGPGTRLTVT.

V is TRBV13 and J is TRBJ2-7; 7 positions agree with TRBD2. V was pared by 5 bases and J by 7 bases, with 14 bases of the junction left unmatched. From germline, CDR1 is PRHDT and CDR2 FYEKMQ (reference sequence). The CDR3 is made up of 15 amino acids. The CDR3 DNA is TGTGCCAGCAGCGACCAGCGGGATAGGGCGAGGGAGCAGTACTTC. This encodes CASSDQRDRAREQYF.

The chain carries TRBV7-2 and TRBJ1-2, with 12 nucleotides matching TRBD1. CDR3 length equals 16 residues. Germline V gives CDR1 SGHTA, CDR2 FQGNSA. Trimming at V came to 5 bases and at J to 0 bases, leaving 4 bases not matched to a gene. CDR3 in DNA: TGTGCCAGCAGCCGGGGACAGGGGGCCCCTAACTATGGCTACACCTTC. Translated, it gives CASSRGQGAPNYGYTF.

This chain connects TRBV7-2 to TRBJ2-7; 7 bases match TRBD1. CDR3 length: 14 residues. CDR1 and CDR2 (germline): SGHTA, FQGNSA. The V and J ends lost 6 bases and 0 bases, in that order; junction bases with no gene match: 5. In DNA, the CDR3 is TGTGCCAGCAGGAGGGGACAGAGCTCCTACGAGCAGTACTTC. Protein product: CASRRGQSSYEQYF.

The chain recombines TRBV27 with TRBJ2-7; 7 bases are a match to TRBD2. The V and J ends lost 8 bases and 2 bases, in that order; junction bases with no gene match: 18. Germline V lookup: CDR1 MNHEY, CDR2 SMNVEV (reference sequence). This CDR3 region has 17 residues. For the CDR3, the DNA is TGTGCCAGCGGTAGATTACACCCCAGCGGGATAGCCTACGAGCAGTACTTC. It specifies CASGRLHPSGIAYEQYF.

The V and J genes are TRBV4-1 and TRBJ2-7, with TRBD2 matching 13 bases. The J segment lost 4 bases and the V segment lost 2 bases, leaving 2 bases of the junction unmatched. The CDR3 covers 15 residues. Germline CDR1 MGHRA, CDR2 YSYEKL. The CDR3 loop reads CASSQRLAGGYEQYF. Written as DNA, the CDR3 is TGCGCCAGCAGCCAACGACTAGCGGGAGGTTACGAGCAGTACTTC.

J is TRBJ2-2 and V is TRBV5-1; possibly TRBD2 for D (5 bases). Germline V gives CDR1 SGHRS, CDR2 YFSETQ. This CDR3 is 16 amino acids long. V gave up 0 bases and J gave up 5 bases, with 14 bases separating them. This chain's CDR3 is CASSLEGRGYTGELFF. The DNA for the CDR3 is TGCGCCAGCAGCTTGGAAGGCAGAGGGTATACCGGGGAGCTGTTTTTT. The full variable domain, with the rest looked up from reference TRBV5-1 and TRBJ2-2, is KAGVTQTPRYLIKTRGQQVTLSCSPISGHRSVSWYQQTPGQGLQFLFEYFSETQRNKGNFPGRFSGRQFSNSRSEMNVSTLELGDSALYLCASSLEGRGYTGELFFGEGSRLTVL.

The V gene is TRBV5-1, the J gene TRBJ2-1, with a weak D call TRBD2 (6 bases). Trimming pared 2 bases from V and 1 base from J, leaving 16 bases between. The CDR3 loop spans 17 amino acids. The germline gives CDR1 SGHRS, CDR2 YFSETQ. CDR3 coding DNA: TGCGCCAGCAGCTTCGCGGGGAGGCGCCTATCCTACAATGAGCAGTTCTTC. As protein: CASSFAGRRLSYNEQFF.

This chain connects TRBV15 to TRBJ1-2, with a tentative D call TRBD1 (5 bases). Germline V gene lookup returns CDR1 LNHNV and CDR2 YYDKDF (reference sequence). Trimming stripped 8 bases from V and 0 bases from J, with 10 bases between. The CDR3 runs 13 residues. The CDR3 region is CATSRDSNYGYTF. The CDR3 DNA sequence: TGTGCCACCTCCCGGGACTCTAACTATGGCTACACCTTC.

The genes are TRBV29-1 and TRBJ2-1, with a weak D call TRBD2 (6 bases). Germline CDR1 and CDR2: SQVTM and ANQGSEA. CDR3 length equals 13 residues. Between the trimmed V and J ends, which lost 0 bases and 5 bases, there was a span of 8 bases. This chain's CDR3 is CSVEEWRDNEQFF. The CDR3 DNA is TGCAGCGTTGAAGAATGGAGGGACAATGAGCAGTTCTTC.

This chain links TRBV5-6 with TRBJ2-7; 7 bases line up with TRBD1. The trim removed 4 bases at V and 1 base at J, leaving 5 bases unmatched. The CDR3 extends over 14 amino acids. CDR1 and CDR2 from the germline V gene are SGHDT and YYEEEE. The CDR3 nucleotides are TGTGCCAGCAGCACAAAGACAGGGTCCTACGAGCAGTACTTC. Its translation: CASSTKTGSYEQYF.

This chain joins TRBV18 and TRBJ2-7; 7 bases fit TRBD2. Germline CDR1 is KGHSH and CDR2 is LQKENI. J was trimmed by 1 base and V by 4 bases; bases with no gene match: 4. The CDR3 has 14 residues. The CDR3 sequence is CASSLSSGSYEQYF. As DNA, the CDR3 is TGTGCCAGCTCACTCTCTAGCGGTTCCTACGAGCAGTACTTC.

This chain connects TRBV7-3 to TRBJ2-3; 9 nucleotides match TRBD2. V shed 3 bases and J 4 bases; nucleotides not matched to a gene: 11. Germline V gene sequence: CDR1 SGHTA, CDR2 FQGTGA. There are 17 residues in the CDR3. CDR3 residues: CASSFTGTSRAADTQYF. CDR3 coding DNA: TGTGCCAGCAGCTTCACCGGGACTAGCCGGGCGGCAGATACGCAGTATTTT.

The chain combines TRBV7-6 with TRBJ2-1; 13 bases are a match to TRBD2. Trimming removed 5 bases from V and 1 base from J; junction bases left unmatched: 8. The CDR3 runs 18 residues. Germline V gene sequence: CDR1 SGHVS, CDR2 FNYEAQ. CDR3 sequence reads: CASSPGLAGDGSYNEQFF. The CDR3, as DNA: TGTGCCAGCAGCCCAGGACTAGCGGGAGATGGGTCCTACAATGAGCAGTTCTTC.

The chain's CDR3 is CASSPGTEHGYTF. Here the CDR3 DNA reads TGTGCCAGCTCACCTGGGACAGAGCATGGCTACACCTTC. The chain joins TRBV18 to TRBJ1-2, with 7 bases fitting TRBD1. The V and J ends lost 3 bases and 6 bases, in that order; junction bases with no gene match: 4. There are 13 residues in the CDR3. In germline, CDR1 is KGHSH, CDR2 LQKENI.

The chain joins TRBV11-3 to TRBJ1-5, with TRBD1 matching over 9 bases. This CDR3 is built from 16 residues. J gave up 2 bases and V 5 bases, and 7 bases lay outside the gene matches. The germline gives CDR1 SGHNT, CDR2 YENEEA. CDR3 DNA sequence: TGTGCCAGCAGCCCGGGACAGGGTAGGTGCAATCAGCCCCAGCATTTT. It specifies CASSPGQGRCNQPQHF.

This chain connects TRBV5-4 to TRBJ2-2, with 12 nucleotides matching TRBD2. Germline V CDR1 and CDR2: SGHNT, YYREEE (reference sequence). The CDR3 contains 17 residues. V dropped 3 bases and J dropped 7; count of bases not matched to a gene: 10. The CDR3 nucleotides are TGTGCCAGCAGCTCGGGCTCTAGCGGGAGGGCCCACGGGGAGCTGTTTTTT. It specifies CASSSGSSGRAHGELFF. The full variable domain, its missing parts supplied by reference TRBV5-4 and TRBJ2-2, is ETGVTQSPTHLIKTRGQQVTLRCSSQSGHNTVSWYQQALGQGPQFIFQYYREEENGRGNFPPRFSGLQFPNYSSELNVNALELDDSALYLCASSSGSSGRAHGELFFGEGSRLTVL.

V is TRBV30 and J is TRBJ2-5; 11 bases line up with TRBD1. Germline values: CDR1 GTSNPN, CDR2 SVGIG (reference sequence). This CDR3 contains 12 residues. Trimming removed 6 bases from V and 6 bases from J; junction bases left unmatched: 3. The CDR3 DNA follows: TGTGCCTGTAGGACAGGGGGCAAGACCCAGTACTTC. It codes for CACRTGGKTQYF.